This T cell receptor (beta chain) was retrieved from a study of blood T cell repertoires in COVID-19. Per the original methods: Amplification of reference gene primers provided the estimated nucleated cell counts. Some clones are missing from TCRdb's copy, which holds only in-frame ones; the method was immunoSEQ multiplex PCR. Clone size and V and J calls were adopted from that table, with D and trimming inferred from the DNA. The sample lists some 180,000 clones, 80% to 95% occurring once. V lost 5 bases, J lost 0 bases, and 16 bases lay in between. Germline-derived CDR1 and CDR2 are SEHNR and FQNEAQ (reference sequence). This CDR3 is 16 amino acids long.

Sequencing used peripheral blood. The chain carries TRBV7-9 and TRBJ1-2; D is undetermined. The clonotype was recovered from a man aged 45-60 years with acute or convalescent COVID-19. DNA of the CDR3: TGTGCCAGCAGCCTACTCCTCTCCATCGCTAACTATGGCTACACCTTC. Translating gives CASSLLLSIANYGYTF.